These 15 T cell receptor beta chains came from one sample sequenced in a study of beta chain features in type 1 diabetes. The authors reverse transcribed all of the isolated RNA, so sequencing captured expressed TCRB transcripts. Assay used: immunoSEQ multiplex PCR; TCRdb lists only in-frame clones, some missing. The data show hundreds of thousands of clones, with roughly 16% seen just once and 0.023% held by the top ten. The material sequenced was naive CD4+ T cells from blood. The origin of the receptors is a woman aged 18-29 years in good health.

The rearrangement uses TRBV5-1 and TRBJ2-5; 9 nucleotides line up with TRBD1. The J segment lost 1 base and the V segment lost 1 base, leaving 5 bases of the junction unmatched. The CDR3 length is 16 residues. The germline V gene has CDR1 SGHRS and CDR2 YFSETQ. The CDR3 is CASSLSWDRAQETQYF. The CDR3 region has the DNA TGCGCCAGCAGCTTGAGTTGGGACAGGGCCCAAGAGACCCAGTACTTC.

Remarks on this clone: The sample holds other DNA sequences that translate to the same CDR3. In nucleotides, the CDR3 is TGTGCCAGCAGTTTACAGAGCTATGGCTACACCTTC. The encoded protein is CASSLQSYGYTF. The chain couples TRBV28 to TRBJ1-2; D is ambiguous. The germline gives CDR1 MDHEN, CDR2 SYDVKM. The CDR3 has 12 amino acids. The V and J ends lost 2 bases and 4 bases respectively, with 5 bases between them.

To note about this clone: The sample carries other DNA sequences with the same CDR3. The chain links TRBV28 to TRBJ1-2; D is unclear. Between the trimmed V and J ends, which lost 4 bases and 2 bases, there was a span of 8 bases. The germline gives CDR1 MDHEN, CDR2 SYDVKM. CDR3 size: 13 residues. CDR3 sequence reads: CASSSDGNYGYTF. CDR3 DNA sequence: TGTGCCAGCAGTTCCGACGGGAACTATGGCTACACCTTC.

The chain joins TRBV5-5 to TRBJ2-4, with 9 bases lining up with TRBD2. Per the germline V gene, CDR1 is SGHKS and CDR2 is YYEKEE (reference sequence). Trimming cost V 4 bases and J 7 bases; bases outside gene matches: 15. The CDR3 has 17 residues. As DNA, the CDR3 is TGTGCCAGCAGCCAAGAAGTTTTTGCGGGAGGGCTGAACATTCAGTACTTC. Amino acid sequence: CASSQEVFAGGLNIQYF.

V is TRBV6-6 and J is TRBJ1-5, with D uncertain. The germline gives CDR1 MNHNY, CDR2 SVGAGI (reference sequence). Deletions cut 8 bases from V and 4 bases from J, with 12 bases between. The CDR3 has 13 amino acids. For the CDR3, the DNA is TGTGCCAGCCGGGAACTCGAGAATCAGCCCCAGCATTTT. Protein sequence: CASRELENQPQHF.

The rearrangement uses TRBV5-6 and TRBJ2-1; D is possibly TRBD2 (6 bases). V lost 8 bases, J lost 9 bases, and 9 bases lay in between. CDR1 is SGHDT and CDR2 is YYEEEE in the germline V gene. The CDR3 spans 10 residues. The CDR3 DNA follows: TGTGCCAGTTCGGGAGTTGAGCAGTTCTTC. Translating it yields CASSGVEQFF.

The chain uses TRBV7-9 and TRBJ1-2; a weak D match, TRBD1 (6 bases). The CDR3 runs 12 residues. Per germline, CDR1 SEHNR and CDR2 FQNEAQ (reference sequence). V gave up 5 bases and J gave up 7 bases, with 11 bases separating them. The CDR3 region has the DNA TGTGCCAGCAGCGTCGACAGGTTTGGCTACACCTTC. Amino acid sequence: CASSVDRFGYTF.

This clone was found a few times. Additional DNA sequences in this sample encode the identical CDR3. The chain has TRBV4-2 and TRBJ2-5; D gene unclear. V gave up 3 bases and J gave up 0 bases, with 2 bases separating them. Germline CDR1 is LGHNA and CDR2 is YNFKEQ. The CDR3 is 12 amino acids. The CDR3 DNA sequence: TGTGCCAGCAGCCAGGACCAAGAGACCCAGTACTTC. This gives the protein CASSQDQETQYF.

V is TRBV19 and J is TRBJ2-5; D call uncertain. V lost 4 bases to trimming and J lost 5 bases, with 5 bases between them. CDR1 LNHDA and CDR2 SQIVND come from the germline V gene (reference sequence). This CDR3 is built from 11 residues. This CDR3 reads CASSSSETQYF. CDR3 sequence (DNA): TGTGCCAGTAGTAGCAGCGAGACCCAGTACTTC.

The genes are TRBV5-1 and TRBJ1-1; unclear D gene. The CDR3 is 14 residues long. Germline CDR1 and CDR2: SGHRS and YFSETQ. V was shortened by 4 bases and J by 0 bases, with 10 bases between the two germline ends. The CDR3 sequence: CASSPNQLNTEAFF. In nucleotides, the CDR3 is TGCGCCAGCAGCCCGAATCAGTTGAACACTGAAGCTTTCTTT. Variable domain in full (rest from reference TRBV5-1 and TRBJ1-1): KAGVTQTPRYLIKTRGQQVTLSCSPISGHRSVSWYQQTPGQGLQFLFEYFSETQRNKGNFPGRFSGRQFSNSRSEMNVSTLELGDSALYLCASSPNQLNTEAFFGQGTRLTVV.

V gene TRBV28 combines with J gene TRBJ2-7, with D perhaps being TRBD1 or TRBD2 (6 bases each). The length of the CDR3 is 16 residues. CDR1 is MDHEN, CDR2 SYDVKM, per germline. V was pared by 5 bases and J by 2 bases, with 19 bases between. The CDR3 loop reads CASSPRGGTFAYEQYF. The DNA for the CDR3 is TGTGCCAGCAGTCCCCGAGGAGGGACATTTGCCTACGAGCAGTACTTC. The full variable domain, rest sourced from reference TRBV28 and TRBJ2-7, is DVKVTQSSRYLVKRTGEKVFLECVQDMDHENMFWYRQDPGLGLRLIYFSYDVKMKEKGDIPEGYSVSREKKERFSLILESASTNQTSMYLCASSPRGGTFAYEQYFGPGTRLTVT.

This clone was detected ten times or more. The rearrangement joins TRBV7-9 to TRBJ2-2; tentatively, D is TRBD1 (5 bases). Germline assignment: CDR1 SEHNR and CDR2 FQNEAQ (reference sequence). This CDR3 spans 11 amino acids. The V end lost 10 bases, the J end lost 6 bases, and 9 bases lay between the germline ends. CDR3 in amino acids: CATGRAGELFF. The CDR3 coding sequence is TGTGCCACCGGCAGGGCCGGGGAGCTGTTTTTT.

The CDR3 here is CASSLDPTGSYGRLFF. CDR3 DNA: TGTGCCAGCAGCTTGGATCCGACAGGATCATATGGTAGACTGTTTTTT. The chain has TRBV5-4 and TRBJ1-4; a weak D match, TRBD1 (6 bases). In germline, CDR1 is SGHNT, CDR2 YYREEE (reference sequence). The CDR3 is made up of 16 amino acids. The V and J ends lost 0 bases and 13 bases respectively, with 22 bases between them.

The chain joins TRBV28 to TRBJ1-1; D may be TRBD1 (6 bases). The CDR3 consists of 13 residues. With 6 bases removed from V and 7 bases from J, the gap between germline ends came to 15 bases. Germline V gene data show CDR1 as MDHEN and CDR2 as SYDVKM. The CDR3 bases are TGTGCCAGCAGAGAACAGGGTCAGGGTGAAGCTTTCTTT. As protein: CASREQGQGEAFF.

About this clone: Different DNA sequences within this sample yield the same CDR3. V is TRBV28 and J is TRBJ1-2; D not certain. CDR3 length equals 12 residues. Germline loops: CDR1 MDHEN, CDR2 SYDVKM. V lost 6 bases and J 4 bases, leaving 9 bases between the germline ends. The CDR3 reads CASSLGGYGYTF. CDR3 in DNA: TGTGCCAGCAGCCTAGGTGGCTATGGCTACACCTTC.